One T cell receptor (beta chain) is described in this entry. The record originates from a study of beta chain features in type 1 diabetes. Turning to the study itself: Sorted cell examination encompassed approximately 98,000,000 cells across all samples.

Every bit of the isolated RNA underwent reverse transcription, so sequencing read expressed TCRB transcripts. Libraries were prepared by immunoSEQ multiplex PCR; TCRdb keeps only in-frame clonotypes and omits some of them. The sample lists under 200,000 clones; over 7.5% were seen once. V lost 5 bases and J lost 8, with 16 bases in between. Germline V CDR1 and CDR2: SGHVS, FNYEAQ. CDR3 size: 14 residues. The source is a man between 18 and 29 years old in good health. The gene calls are TRBV7-6 and TRBJ1-5; a weak D match, TRBD1 (6 bases). The sequencing input was central memory CD4+ T cells from blood. CDR3 nucleotides: TGTGCCAGCAGCCGGGCGGCAGGGGATGAGCCCCAGCATTTT. Protein product: CASSRAAGDEPQHF.